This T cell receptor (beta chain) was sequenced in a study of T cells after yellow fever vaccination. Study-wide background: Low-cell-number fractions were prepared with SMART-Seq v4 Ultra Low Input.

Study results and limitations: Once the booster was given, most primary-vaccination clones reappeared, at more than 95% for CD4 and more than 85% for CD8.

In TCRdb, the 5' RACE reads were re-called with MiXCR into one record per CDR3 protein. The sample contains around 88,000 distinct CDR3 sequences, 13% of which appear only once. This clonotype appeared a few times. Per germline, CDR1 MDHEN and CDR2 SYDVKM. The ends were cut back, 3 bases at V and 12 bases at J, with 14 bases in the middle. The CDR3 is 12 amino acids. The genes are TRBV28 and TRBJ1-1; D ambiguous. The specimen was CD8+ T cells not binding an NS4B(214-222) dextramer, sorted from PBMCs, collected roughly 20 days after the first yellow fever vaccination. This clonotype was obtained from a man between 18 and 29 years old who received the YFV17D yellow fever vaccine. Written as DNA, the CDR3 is TGTGCCAGCAGTTTCGGCATGTATGTACCTTTCTTT. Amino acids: CASSFGMYVPFF.